Following are 14 T cell receptor beta chains from one sample sequenced in a study of blood T cells in healthy people across ages. Then a second PCR, running about 6 to 12 cycles, was carried out with a sample-barcoded 5' primer and a J-beta primer mix. TCRdb itself ran the 5' RACE reads through MiXCR, one entry per CDR3 protein. The sample consists of around 2 million distinct CDR3 sequences, around 42% of them appearing once. Material: blood. The receptors here all came from a human donor in good health.

This clonotype showed up just a few times. The genes are TRBV7-6 and TRBJ2-7, with 10 bases identical to TRBD1. V dropped 5 bases and J dropped 2; count of bases not matched to a gene: 12. Germline V gene data show CDR1 as SGHVS and CDR2 as FNYEAQ. CDR3 length: 17 residues. CDR3 coding DNA: TGTGCCAGCAGCGCTCGACAGGGGGCGATGGGAACCTACGAGCAGTACTTC. Its protein product is CASSARQGAMGTYEQYF.

This clonotype has only a few counts. The chain links TRBV15 to TRBJ2-7, with TRBD1 matching 7 bases. There are 13 residues in the CDR3. Losses at the gene ends were 8 bases for V and 1 base for J; bases not matched to a gene: 5. CDR1 LNHNV and CDR2 YYDKDF come from the germline V gene (reference sequence). The chain's CDR3 is CATGKQGSYEQYF. CDR3 DNA: TGTGCCACCGGGAAACAGGGGTCCTACGAGCAGTACTTC.

The rearrangement joins TRBV20-1 to TRBJ1-5; TRBD1 matches at 7 bases. V lost 4 bases to trimming and J lost 4 bases; unmatched junction nucleotides: 4. CDR1 DFQATT and CDR2 SNEGSKA come from the germline V gene (reference sequence). The CDR3 totals 13 residues. The CDR3 bases are TGCAGTGCTATCGACAGGGCTAATCAGCCCCAGCATTTT. Amino acids: CSAIDRANQPQHF.

The chain employs TRBV3-1 and TRBJ2-1; TRBD2 matches 9 bases. This CDR3 has 18 residues. Germline assignment: CDR1 LGHDT and CDR2 YNNKEL (reference sequence). V was pared by 1 base and J by 10 bases, with 17 bases of the junction left unmatched. The CDR3 sequence is CASSQGLEAAGGPKEQFF. For the CDR3, the DNA is TGTGCCAGCAGCCAAGGGTTAGAGGCGGCGGGGGGGCCAAAGGAGCAGTTCTTC.

V usage is TRBV6-1 and J usage is TRBJ2-7; 8 bases agree with TRBD2. V shed 4 bases, J shed 1 base, and the junction held 6 bases outside the gene matches. Germline assignment: CDR1 MNHNS and CDR2 SASEGT. The CDR3 runs to 15 residues. CDR3 protein: CASSVQRGSSYEQYF. The CDR3 DNA sequence: TGTGCCAGCAGTGTGCAGCGGGGGAGTTCCTACGAGCAGTACTTC.

This clonotype was counted a few times. The chain combines TRBV20-1 with TRBJ2-3; 8 positions match TRBD1. This CDR3 has 16 amino acids. Germline V CDR1 and CDR2: DFQATT, SNEGSKA (reference sequence). With V trimmed by 4 bases and J by 6 bases, 15 bases remained unmatched. The CDR3 region has the DNA TGCAGTGCTACGCCTCCCTCGACAGGGGTTTATGATACGCAGTATTTT. As protein: CSATPPSTGVYDTQYF.

This clonotype was observed a handful of times. The chain links TRBV20-1 to TRBJ2-7; TRBD1 agrees at 9 bases. Germline assignment: CDR1 DFQATT and CDR2 SNEGSKA (reference sequence). CDR3 size: 14 residues. J was trimmed by 2 bases and V by 4 bases; bases with no gene match: 6. The CDR3 protein is CSAKGQGTAYEQYF. For the CDR3, the DNA is TGCAGTGCTAAGGGACAGGGTACTGCCTACGAGCAGTACTTC.

This chain uses TRBV20-1 with TRBJ2-7; no reliable D call. Germline V gene lookup returns CDR1 DFQATT and CDR2 SNEGSKA (reference sequence). The CDR3 is 13 residues long. Trimming stripped 5 bases from V and 6 bases from J, with 17 bases between. DNA for the CDR3: TGCAGTGCTGCGGACCTCCTTTTGGGCGAGCAGTACTTC. Translating gives CSAADLLLGEQYF.

The genes are TRBV12-3 or TRBV12-4 and TRBJ1-5, with 8 bases aligning to TRBD1. V lost 0 bases, J lost 0 bases, and 13 bases stayed unmatched. The CDR3 runs to 20 residues. The CDR3 sequence: CASSLAWGTGGANSNQPQHF. The CDR3 DNA reads TGTGCCAGCAGTTTAGCGTGGGGGACAGGAGGGGCAAATAGCAATCAGCCCCAGCATTTT.

V and J are TRBV4-2 and TRBJ2-3; D is unresolved. V was clipped by 0 bases and J by 9 bases, with 13 bases between them. The CDR3 runs to 14 residues. CDR1 and CDR2 from the germline V gene are LGHNA and YNFKEQ. The CDR3 loop is CASSQDIQPDTQYF. Here the CDR3 DNA reads TGTGCCAGCAGCCAAGATATCCAACCCGACACGCAGTATTTT.

This clonotype was seen many times. The chain has TRBV7-2 and TRBJ2-1; no definite D call. Germline lookup yields CDR1 SGHTA and CDR2 FQGNSA. Trimming stripped 3 bases from V and 8 bases from J, with 5 bases between. The CDR3 totals 11 residues. CDR3 sequence reads: CASSFYYEQFF. CDR3 nucleotides: TGTGCCAGCAGCTTTTACTATGAGCAGTTCTTC.

Concerning this clonotype: A junction end diverges from the germline sequence, so it may reflect a read error. The chain couples TRBV7-2 to TRBJ1-5; 7 nucleotides line up with TRBD1. Germline loops: CDR1 SGHTA, CDR2 FQGNSA. CDR3 length equals 15 residues. This chain's CDR3 is CASSLWQGEDQPQHF. CDR3 nucleotide sequence: TGTGCTAGCAGCTTATGGCAGGGGGAGGATCAGCCCCAGCATTTT.

This clonotype was counted only a few times. This chain uses TRBV29-1 with TRBJ1-2; TRBD1 might be the D (6 bases). The V and J ends lost 5 bases and 4 bases respectively, with 14 bases between them. CDR1 is SQVTM and CDR2 is ANQGSEA in the germline V gene. This CDR3 is built from 13 residues. In nucleotides, the CDR3 is TGCAGCGTTAGAATTAGGACAGTCTATGGCTACACCTTC. Its protein product is CSVRIRTVYGYTF.

The gene calls are TRBV5-1 and TRBJ2-3; 8 bases map to TRBD2. This CDR3 region has 18 residues. Germline loops: CDR1 SGHRS, CDR2 YFSETQ. V shed 4 bases and J 0 bases; nucleotides not matched to a gene: 13. The CDR3 region is CASSRMYGGAASTDTQYF. The DNA for the CDR3 is TGCGCCAGCAGCCGAATGTACGGGGGGGCCGCTAGCACAGATACGCAGTATTTT. Full variable domain (rest looked up from reference TRBV5-1 and TRBJ2-3): KAGVTQTPRYLIKTRGQQVTLSCSPISGHRSVSWYQQTPGQGLQFLFEYFSETQRNKGNFPGRFSGRQFSNSRSEMNVSTLELGDSALYLCASSRMYGGAASTDTQYFGPGTRLTVL.